Following are 26 T cell receptor beta chains from one sample sequenced in a study of T cell responses to AZD1222 COVID-19 vaccine. Repertoires were generated with immunoSEQ multiplex PCR, while TCRdb's copy carries only in-frame clones and drops some. The sample lists 80,000 to 100,000 clones, 80% to 90% occurring once. The sequencing here drew on peripheral blood, taken 28 days after the second AZD1222 dose. These receptors all stem from an adult who received the AZD1222 COVID-19 vaccine.

The V call is TRBV27, the J call TRBJ2-4, with D possibly being TRBD2 (6 bases). CDR1 and CDR2 from the germline V gene are MNHEY and SMNVEV (reference sequence). The CDR3 totals 14 residues. V dropped 5 bases and J dropped 6 bases, with 14 bases sitting between them. The CDR3, as DNA: TGTGCCAGCAGTCCGGGCCAGGGAGGAAACATTCAGTACTTC. Its translation is CASSPGQGGNIQYF.

This rearrangement joins TRBV4-3 to TRBJ1-1, with a tentative D call TRBD1 (5 bases). Trimming pared 0 bases from V and 1 base from J, leaving 9 bases between. From germline, CDR1 is LGHNA and CDR2 YSLEER. The CDR3 extends over 15 amino acids. This CDR3 reads CASSQDYGGNTEAFF. Here the CDR3 DNA reads TGCGCCAGCAGCCAAGATTACGGGGGGAACACTGAAGCTTTCTTT.

In this sample, this clone turned up once. The CDR3 nucleotides read TGCGCCAGCAGCCAAGGGGACAGGGGGAATTCACCCCTCCACTTT. This translates into CASSQGDRGNSPLHF. The chain links TRBV4-3 to TRBJ1-6, with 11 bases fitting TRBD1. Germline CDR1 LGHNA, CDR2 YSLEER. CDR3 length equals 15 residues. After removal of 1 base from V and 7 bases from J, the junction contained 0 bases not matched to a gene.

This chain connects TRBV11-2 to TRBJ2-7; D not resolved. Trimming pared 4 bases from V and 3 bases from J, leaving 10 bases between. The germline V gene encodes CDR1 SGHAT and CDR2 FQNNGV. CDR3 length: 13 residues. CDR3 DNA: TGTGCCAGCAGCTCGTCAGGAAACTACGAGCAGTACTTC. It is translated as CASSSSGNYEQYF.

The V call is TRBV18, the J call TRBJ1-6; D might be TRBD1 (5 bases). Germline values: CDR1 KGHSH, CDR2 LQKENI. This CDR3 has 13 amino acids. The ends were cut back, 7 bases at V and 8 bases at J, with 12 bases in the middle. The CDR3 loop is CASWGTRDSPLHF. For the CDR3, the DNA is TGTGCCAGCTGGGGGACCCGCGATTCACCCCTCCACTTT.

This chain links TRBV7-2 with TRBJ1-4; 7 nucleotides align to TRBD1. Germline V gene lookup returns CDR1 SGHTA and CDR2 FQGNSA. The CDR3 is 14 amino acids. V dropped 3 bases and J dropped 7; count of bases not matched to a gene: 5. CDR3 bases: TGTGCCAGCAGCTTTGGGCAGGGGGGTGAAAAACTGTTTTTT. Its translation: CASSFGQGGEKLFF.

This chain's CDR3 is CAISELTGEAFF. The CDR3 nucleotides are TGTGCCATCAGTGAGTTGACAGGAGAAGCTTTCTTT. The chain employs TRBV10-3 and TRBJ1-1; D may be TRBD1 (6 bases). The CDR3 length is 12 residues. The germline gives CDR1 ENHRY, CDR2 SYGVKD. The ends were cut back, 1 base at V and 8 bases at J, with 8 bases in the middle.

CDR3 sequence (DNA): TGTGCCACCAGCAGATCCAATGGGGCCAGTGAAAAACTGTTTTTT. Residues: CATSRSNGASEKLFF. This rearrangement joins TRBV15 to TRBJ1-4, with a tentative D call TRBD1 (5 bases). Germline assignment: CDR1 LNHNV and CDR2 YYDKDF (reference sequence). V was pared by 2 bases and J by 7 bases, with 14 bases between. The CDR3 extends over 15 amino acids. The whole variable domain, filled in from reference TRBV15 and TRBJ1-4, reads DAMVIQNPRYQVTQFGKPVTLSCSQTLNHNVMYWYQQKSSQAPKLLFHYYDKDFNNEADTPDNFQSRRPNTSFCFLDIRSPGLGDTAMYLCATSRSNGASEKLFFGSGTQLSVL.

The CDR3 sequence: CASSSQTDGRHYGYTF. The CDR3 nucleotides are TGTGCCAGCAGTTCTCAAACGGACGGGCGACACTATGGCTACACCTTC. The rearrangement links TRBV28 to TRBJ1-2; no clear D. Germline loops: CDR1 MDHEN, CDR2 SYDVKM. The length of the CDR3 is 16 residues. V was clipped by 4 bases and J by 3 bases, with 18 bases between them.

This rearrangement joins TRBV28 to TRBJ2-1; the D gene is possibly TRBD2 (5 bases). This CDR3 region has 15 residues. Trimming cost V 4 bases and J 1 base, with 11 bases left between them. Germline lookup yields CDR1 MDHEN and CDR2 SYDVKM. The CDR3: CASSSSRRSYNEQFF. CDR3 nucleotide sequence: TGTGCCAGCAGTTCCTCTCGGAGGTCCTACAATGAGCAGTTCTTC.

CDR3 protein: CASSLKDGNSPLHF. The CDR3 nucleotides are TGTGCCAGCAGCCTAAAAGACGGTAATTCACCCCTCCACTTT. The chain links TRBV14 to TRBJ1-6; no firm D call. Looked up from germline, CDR1 is SGHDN and CDR2 is FVKESK. Trimming cost V 4 bases and J 6 bases, with 10 bases left between them. This CDR3 has 14 residues.

The chain joins TRBV19 to TRBJ2-7, with D possibly TRBD2 on 6 matching bases. This CDR3 is built from 15 residues. V lost 5 bases and J lost 3, with 17 bases in between. Germline loops: CDR1 LNHDA, CDR2 SQIVND (reference sequence). The CDR3 DNA reads as TGTGCCAGTAGTCCCTCTGGCAGGCGGGGCTACGAGCAGTACGTC. Amino acid sequence: CASSPSGRRGYEQYV.

The chain has TRBV28 and TRBJ1-1; D call uncertain. The CDR3 consists of 14 residues. From germline, CDR1 is MDHEN and CDR2 SYDVKM. With 6 bases removed from V and 0 bases from J, the gap between germline ends came to 11 bases. The CDR3 region is CASRPIGLNTEAFF. The CDR3 DNA follows: TGTGCCAGCAGACCAATTGGGCTGAACACTGAAGCTTTCTTT.

V is TRBV6-2 or TRBV6-3 and J is TRBJ1-1; D call uncertain. Germline V gene sequence: CDR1 MNHEY, CDR2 SVGEGT. V lost 2 bases, J lost 3 bases, and 10 bases lay in between. The CDR3 loop spans 14 amino acids. The CDR3 here is CASSYLLDYTEAFF. CDR3 coding DNA: TGTGCCAGCAGTTACCTACTCGATTACACTGAAGCTTTCTTT.

The rearrangement joins TRBV6-5 to TRBJ2-7; D might be TRBD1 (6 bases). V shed 2 bases and J shed 2 bases, with 10 bases lying between them. The CDR3 is made up of 14 amino acids. CDR1 and CDR2 (germline): MNHEY, SVGAGI. The CDR3 is CASSYGRGAYEQYF. The DNA for the CDR3 is TGTGCCAGCAGTTACGGCAGGGGAGCCTACGAGCAGTACTTC.

The gene calls are TRBV28 and TRBJ1-6; 8 nucleotides line up with TRBD1. J lost 6 bases, V lost 10 bases, and 5 bases had no gene match. The CDR3 is 13 amino acids. Germline CDR1 reads MDHEN; CDR2 reads SYDVKM. The CDR3 nucleotides are TGTGCCACCCGACAGGGGTTTAATTCACCCCTCCACTTT. Amino acids: CATRQGFNSPLHF.

The chain couples TRBV15 to TRBJ1-5; tentatively, D is TRBD1 (6 bases). The V and J ends lost 1 base and 2 bases respectively, with 9 bases between them. Germline CDR1 reads LNHNV; CDR2 reads YYDKDF (reference sequence). The length of the CDR3 is 15 residues. The CDR3 sequence is CATSRVPGGNQPQHF. The CDR3 DNA sequence: TGTGCCACCAGCAGAGTACCAGGGGGCAATCAGCCCCAGCATTTT.

This chain connects TRBV5-1 to TRBJ2-5, with 9 bases identical to TRBD1. CDR1 and CDR2 (germline): SGHRS, YFSETQ. The length of the CDR3 is 14 residues. Trimming cost V 3 bases and J 6 bases; bases outside gene matches: 6. The CDR3 spells CASSSDRGMQTQYF. The CDR3 region has the DNA TGCGCCAGCAGCTCGGACAGGGGTATGCAGACCCAGTACTTC. The whole variable domain, filled in from reference TRBV5-1 and TRBJ2-5, reads KAGVTQTPRYLIKTRGQQVTLSCSPISGHRSVSWYQQTPGQGLQFLFEYFSETQRNKGNFPGRFSGRQFSNSRSEMNVSTLELGDSALYLCASSSDRGMQTQYFGPGTRLLVL.

CDR3 in amino acids: CASRPARGYTF. The CDR3 DNA follows: TGTGCCAGCAGACCAGCGCGGGGCTACACCTTC. The gene calls are TRBV28 and TRBJ1-2, with D hard to call. CDR3 size: 11 residues. Germline CDR1 is MDHEN and CDR2 is SYDVKM. With 6 bases removed from V and 8 bases from J, the gap between germline ends came to 10 bases.

The rearrangement links TRBV18 to TRBJ1-1; no definite D call. V was trimmed by 2 bases and J by 4 bases, leaving 11 bases between them. This CDR3 spans 14 amino acids. Germline V lookup: CDR1 KGHSH, CDR2 LQKENI. The chain's CDR3 is CASSPKSGGTEAFF. The CDR3 DNA reads as TGTGCCAGCTCACCAAAGTCCGGAGGCACTGAAGCTTTCTTT.

The rearrangement links TRBV9 to TRBJ2-3; D gene uncertain. CDR3 size: 18 residues. Germline V gene data show CDR1 as SGDLS and CDR2 as YYNGEE. V was pared by 3 bases and J by 0 bases, with 20 bases between. The CDR3 spells CASSAHSGQQKSTDTQYF. The CDR3 DNA is TGTGCCAGCAGCGCCCATTCGGGCCAACAAAAGAGCACAGATACGCAGTATTTT.

The genes are TRBV3-1 (or the pseudogene TRBV3-2) and TRBJ1-4; D uncertain. CDR3 size: 15 residues. The germline V gene has CDR1 LGHDT and CDR2 YNNKEL (reference sequence). Trimming shortened V by 1 base and J by 10 bases, and 16 bases separated the two germline ends. For the CDR3, the DNA is TGTGCCAGCAGCCAAGTGATGCGGGAGGTTGCAAAACTGTTTTTT. Translated, it gives CASSQVMREVAKLFF.

V usage is TRBV6-5 and J usage is TRBJ2-7; TRBD2 matches 15 bases. The trim removed 8 bases at V and 7 bases at J, leaving 9 bases unmatched. Germline V lookup: CDR1 MNHEY, CDR2 SVGAGI. This CDR3 has 15 amino acids. CDR3 sequence (DNA): TGTGCCAGCGCTGGACTAGCGGGAGGGCCCGGGGAGCAGTACTTC. This translates into CASAGLAGGPGEQYF.

The chain has TRBV19 and TRBJ1-6; TRBD1 matches at 10 bases. CDR3 length: 17 residues. The germline gives CDR1 LNHDA, CDR2 SQIVND (reference sequence). V gave up 6 bases and J gave up 10 bases; unmatched junction bases: 15. CDR3 protein: CASSDRGPGLFASPLHF. CDR3 DNA: TGTGCCAGTAGCGACAGGGGGCCCGGCCTCTTTGCCTCACCCCTCCACTTT.

V usage is TRBV24-1 and J usage is TRBJ1-2; 8 bases map to TRBD1. V was pared by 5 bases and J by 5 bases, with 9 bases of the junction left unmatched. The germline V gene has CDR1 KGHDR and CDR2 SFDVKD. CDR3 size: 15 residues. The CDR3 loop is CATSGGQGANYGYTF. The CDR3 DNA reads TGTGCCACCAGTGGTGGGCAGGGGGCGAATTATGGCTACACCTTC.

The chain couples TRBV12-3 or TRBV12-4 to TRBJ2-7; D gene unclear. This CDR3 spans 9 amino acids. Trimming shortened V by 9 bases and J by 12 bases, and 12 bases separated the two germline ends. CDR3 in DNA: TGTGCCAGTCCACGGGTTCCGTACGTC. Amino acids: CASPRVPYV.